Following are 16 T cell receptor beta chains from one sample sequenced in a study of identical twins. TCRdb analysed the 5' RACE reads with MiXCR anew, one entry per CDR3 protein. The sample lists approximately 530,000 distinct CDR3 sequences, around 22% seen once, with roughly 0.5% in the top ten. These data also featured in a second study, about yellow fever vaccine responses in identical twins.

The specimen was CD4+ T cells sorted from blood. The receptors here all came from a young woman in good health.

V and J are TRBV2 and TRBJ2-7; possible D gene TRBD2, 6 bases. V lost 6 bases and J 3 bases, leaving 24 bases between the germline ends. Germline assignment: CDR1 SNHLY and CDR2 FYNNEI. This CDR3 comprises 17 residues. The CDR3: CASSGLDAPTSDYEQYF. The CDR3 nucleotides are TGTGCCAGCAGCGGGCTAGATGCGCCGACTAGTGACTACGAGCAGTACTTC.

The rearrangement links TRBV20-1 to TRBJ1-1; D is uncertain. Trimming removed 6 bases at V and 0 bases at J, with 5 bases between. Germline V gene sequence: CDR1 DFQATT, CDR2 SNEGSKA (reference sequence). This CDR3 is built from 11 residues. The CDR3 reads CSAGMNTEAFF. The CDR3 DNA is TGCAGTGCCGGGATGAACACTGAAGCTTTCTTT.

The genes are TRBV12-3 or TRBV12-4 and TRBJ2-7, with TRBD2 matching 8 bases. The V segment lost 5 bases and the J segment 6 bases; nucleotides outside the gene matches: 9. This CDR3 region has 14 residues. The chain's CDR3 is CASSPREGRGEQYF. The CDR3 nucleotides read TGTGCCAGCAGTCCTCGGGAGGGCCGCGGCGAGCAGTACTTC.

The CDR3 coding sequence is TGTGCCAGCAGCGGCCGGCAGCTCGGGCACAATGAGCAGTTCTTC. This sequence encodes CASSGRQLGHNEQFF. The rearrangement links TRBV12-3 or TRBV12-4 to TRBJ2-1; D call uncertain. The V and J ends lost 6 bases and 5 bases respectively, with 17 bases between them. This CDR3 region has 15 residues.

The chain combines TRBV5-1 with TRBJ2-6; a weak D match, TRBD1 (5 bases). Germline assignment: CDR1 SGHRS and CDR2 YFSETQ. The CDR3 consists of 16 residues. V gave up 0 bases and J gave up 2 bases, with 9 bases separating them. CDR3 amino acids: CASSLVAGTGANVLTF. The CDR3 coding sequence is TGCGCCAGCAGCTTGGTGGCAGGGACTGGGGCCAACGTCCTGACTTTC. The full variable domain, in which reference TRBV5-1 and TRBJ2-6 provide the parts outside the CDR3, is KAGVTQTPRYLIKTRGQQVTLSCSPISGHRSVSWYQQTPGQGLQFLFEYFSETQRNKGNFPGRFSGRQFSNSRSEMNVSTLELGDSALYLCASSLVAGTGANVLTFGAGSRLTVL.

J is TRBJ2-1 and V is TRBV3-1, with no clear D. There are 15 residues in the CDR3. Trimming took 6 bases from V and 1 from J, leaving 13 bases between them. The germline gives CDR1 LGHDT, CDR2 YNNKEL (reference sequence). CDR3: CASSLSFGSYNEQFF. CDR3 nucleotide sequence: TGTGCCAGCAGTCTTAGCTTTGGTTCCTACAATGAGCAGTTCTTC.

This clonotype was recorded a few times. The CDR3 region is CASSEGTGTEAFF. The CDR3 region has the DNA TGTGCCAGCAGTGAAGGGACAGGGACTGAAGCTTTCTTT. V usage is TRBV6-1 and J usage is TRBJ1-1, with TRBD1 matching over 8 bases. Per germline, CDR1 MNHNS and CDR2 SASEGT. This CDR3 is built from 13 residues. With V trimmed by 1 base and J by 5 bases, 0 bases remained unmatched.

The genes are TRBV4-1 and TRBJ1-5, with D uncertain. This CDR3 is 15 amino acids long. The V end was cut by 0 bases, the J end by 5 bases, with 11 bases between. Germline-derived CDR1 and CDR2 are MGHRA and YSYEKL. The CDR3 coding sequence is TGCGCCAGCAGCCAAGATGGCCGGGAACATCAGCCCCAGCATTTT. This gives the protein CASSQDGREHQPQHF.

V gene TRBV5-6 combines with J gene TRBJ1-2; D call uncertain. Trimming shortened V by 4 bases and J by 2 bases, and 18 bases separated the two germline ends. Germline loops: CDR1 SGHDT, CDR2 YYEEEE. This CDR3 is 16 amino acids long. This chain's CDR3 is CASSGVGGPLNYGYTF. As DNA, the CDR3 is TGTGCCAGCAGCGGAGTCGGAGGGCCATTGAACTATGGCTACACCTTC.

This clonotype was observed a few times. This chain connects TRBV6-1 to TRBJ2-1, with 11 bases lining up with TRBD1. The germline V gene has CDR1 MNHNS and CDR2 SASEGT. The CDR3 has 15 residues. The junction had 6 bases not matched to a gene; V was cut back by 4 bases and J by 7 bases. CDR3: CASSALDRGRNEQFF. The CDR3 DNA reads TGTGCCAGCAGTGCCCTGGACAGGGGGCGGAATGAGCAGTTCTTC.

This clonotype came up a few times. Here the CDR3 DNA reads TGTGCCATCAGTGAGTCCCAGGGGGTTAAGGCTGGGGCCAACGTCCTGACTTTC. It is translated as CAISESQGVKAGANVLTF. The J gene is TRBJ2-6, the V gene TRBV10-3; 7 nucleotides agree with TRBD1. J was trimmed by 2 bases and V by 0 bases; bases with no gene match: 7. The germline gives CDR1 ENHRY, CDR2 SYGVKD. This CDR3 is 18 amino acids long.

This clonotype turned up a few times. The J gene is TRBJ2-2, the V gene TRBV20-1, with TRBD2 as a possible D gene (6 bases). Germline CDR1 DFQATT, CDR2 SNEGSKA (reference sequence). The CDR3 covers 14 residues. V was clipped by 2 bases and J by 6 bases, with 13 bases between them. The chain's CDR3 is CSARREADSGELFF. The CDR3 DNA follows: TGCAGTGCTAGAAGGGAGGCTGATTCCGGGGAGCTGTTTTTT.

The rearrangement links TRBV2 to TRBJ1-1, with D unresolved. This CDR3 has 12 residues. Germline loops: CDR1 SNHLY, CDR2 FYNNEI. Trimming removed 4 bases at V and 6 bases at J, with 9 bases between. The CDR3 sequence: CASSAGGAEAFF. CDR3 nucleotides: TGTGCCAGCAGTGCAGGTGGGGCTGAAGCTTTCTTT.

This rearrangement joins TRBV10-3 to TRBJ2-5; D is possibly TRBD1 or TRBD2 (5 bases each). This CDR3 has 17 residues. V gave up 2 bases and J gave up 2 bases, with 18 bases separating them. Germline CDR1 ENHRY, CDR2 SYGVKD. The CDR3 DNA is TGTGCCATCAGTGAGGACGGGACCAAGCCCCGTCAAGAGACCCAGTACTTC. Its protein product is CAISEDGTKPRQETQYF.

In its sample, this clonotype was seen a few times. The chain couples TRBV7-9 to TRBJ2-5; D is perhaps TRBD2 (5 bases). CDR1 SEHNR and CDR2 FQNEAQ come from the germline V gene (reference sequence). This CDR3 spans 15 amino acids. The ends were cut back, 5 bases at V and 5 bases at J, with 18 bases in the middle. The CDR3 sequence is CASSQHRDSSETQYF. In DNA, the CDR3 is TGTGCCAGCAGCCAACACCGGGATAGCTCGGAGACCCAGTACTTC.

This CDR3 reads CSARQTSGGAGEQFF. The CDR3 nucleotides are TGCAGTGCTAGACAGACTAGCGGGGGGGCCGGCGAGCAGTTCTTC. This chain links TRBV20-1 with TRBJ2-1; 14 bases agree with TRBD2. The junction had 7 bases not matched to a gene; V was cut back by 2 bases and J by 10 bases. The CDR3 runs 15 residues. Looked up from germline, CDR1 is DFQATT and CDR2 is SNEGSKA (reference sequence).